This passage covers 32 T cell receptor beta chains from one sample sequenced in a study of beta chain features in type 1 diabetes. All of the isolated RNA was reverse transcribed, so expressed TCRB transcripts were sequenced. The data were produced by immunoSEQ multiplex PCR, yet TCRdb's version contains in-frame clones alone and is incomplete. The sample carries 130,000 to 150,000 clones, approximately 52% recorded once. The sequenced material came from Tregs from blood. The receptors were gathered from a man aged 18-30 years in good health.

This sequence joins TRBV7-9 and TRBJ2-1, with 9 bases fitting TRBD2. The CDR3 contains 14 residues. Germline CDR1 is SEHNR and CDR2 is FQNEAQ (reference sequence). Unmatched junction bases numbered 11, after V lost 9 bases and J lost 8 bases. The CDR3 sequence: CASQRSGRLYEQFF. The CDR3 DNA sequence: TGTGCCAGTCAGAGGAGCGGGAGGTTATATGAGCAGTTCTTC.

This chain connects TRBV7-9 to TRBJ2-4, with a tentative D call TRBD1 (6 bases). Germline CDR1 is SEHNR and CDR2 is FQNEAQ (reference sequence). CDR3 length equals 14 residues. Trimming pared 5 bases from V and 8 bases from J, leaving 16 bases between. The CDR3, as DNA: TGTGCCAGCAGCCACAGACAGGCGGAGGACATTCAGTACTTC. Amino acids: CASSHRQAEDIQYF.

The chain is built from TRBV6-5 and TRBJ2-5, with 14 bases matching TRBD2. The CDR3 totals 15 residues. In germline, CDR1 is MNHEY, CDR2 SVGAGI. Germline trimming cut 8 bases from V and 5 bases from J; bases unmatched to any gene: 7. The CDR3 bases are TGTGCCAGCGGTAGACTAGCGGGGGGGATTGAGACCCAGTACTTC. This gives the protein CASGRLAGGIETQYF.

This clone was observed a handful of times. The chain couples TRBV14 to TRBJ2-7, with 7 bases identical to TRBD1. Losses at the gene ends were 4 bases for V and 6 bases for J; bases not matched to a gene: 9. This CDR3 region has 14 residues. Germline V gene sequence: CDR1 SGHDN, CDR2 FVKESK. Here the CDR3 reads CASSPIPGGVEQYF. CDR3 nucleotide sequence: TGTGCCAGCAGCCCAATTCCAGGGGGTGTCGAGCAGTACTTC.

CDR3 residues: CASSLVGEYRANYGYTF. DNA for the CDR3: TGTGCCAGCAGCTTAGTGGGGGAGTACAGGGCAAACTATGGCTACACCTTC. The rearrangement links TRBV7-9 to TRBJ1-2; D is perhaps TRBD1 (6 bases). The V end lost 1 base, the J end lost 2 bases, and 17 bases lay between the germline ends. The CDR3 sequence is 17 residues long. CDR1 is SEHNR and CDR2 is FQNEAQ in the germline V gene (reference sequence).

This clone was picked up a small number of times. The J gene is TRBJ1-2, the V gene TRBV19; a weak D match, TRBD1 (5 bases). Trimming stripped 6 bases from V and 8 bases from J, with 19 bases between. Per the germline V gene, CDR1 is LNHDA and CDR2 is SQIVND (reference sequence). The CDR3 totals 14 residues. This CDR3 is CASREGHRRRGYTF. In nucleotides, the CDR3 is TGTGCCAGTAGGGAGGGGCACAGACGGAGGGGCTACACCTTC.

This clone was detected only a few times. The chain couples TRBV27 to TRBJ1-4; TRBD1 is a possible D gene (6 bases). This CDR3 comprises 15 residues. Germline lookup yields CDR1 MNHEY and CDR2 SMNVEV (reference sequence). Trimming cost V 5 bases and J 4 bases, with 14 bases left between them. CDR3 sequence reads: CASSQPGQINEKLFF. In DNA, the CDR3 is TGTGCCAGCAGTCAGCCGGGACAAATTAATGAAAAACTGTTTTTT.

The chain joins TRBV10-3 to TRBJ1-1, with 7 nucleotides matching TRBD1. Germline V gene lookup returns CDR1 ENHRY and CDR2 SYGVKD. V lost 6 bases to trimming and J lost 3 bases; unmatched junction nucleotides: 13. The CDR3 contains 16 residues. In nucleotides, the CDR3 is TGTGCCATCAGCCCCTCTCGACAGGGTTCACACACTGAAGCTTTCTTT. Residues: CAISPSRQGSHTEAFF.

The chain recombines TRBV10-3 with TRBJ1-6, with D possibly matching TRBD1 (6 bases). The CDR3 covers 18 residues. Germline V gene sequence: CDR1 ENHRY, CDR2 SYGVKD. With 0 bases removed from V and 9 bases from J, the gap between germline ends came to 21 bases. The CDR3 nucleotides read TGTGCCATCAGTGAGTCGGAGGGCCGGGGGGGGCGAGTTTCACCCCTCCACTTT. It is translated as CAISESEGRGGRVSPLHF.

The CDR3 spells CASSSGVDTVFF. DNA for the CDR3: TGTGCCAGCAGCTCCGGTGTCGACACGGTTTTCTTT. The chain uses TRBV7-3 and TRBJ1-1; D unclear. V lost 4 bases and J 13 bases, leaving 16 bases between the germline ends. This CDR3 has 12 residues. Germline V gene sequence: CDR1 SGHTA, CDR2 FQGTGA. Based on the CDR3 plus reference TRBV7-3 and TRBJ1-1, the full variable domain is GAGVSQTPSNKVTEKGKYVELRCDPISGHTALYWYRQSLGQGPEFLIYFQGTGAADDSGLPNDRFFAVRPEGSVSTLKIQRTERGDSAVYLCASSSGVDTVFFGQGTRLTVV.

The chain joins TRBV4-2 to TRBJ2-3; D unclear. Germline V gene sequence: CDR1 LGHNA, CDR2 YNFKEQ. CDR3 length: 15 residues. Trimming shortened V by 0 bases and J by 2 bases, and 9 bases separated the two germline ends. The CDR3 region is CASSQEGLVTDTQYF. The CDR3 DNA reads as TGTGCCAGCAGCCAAGAAGGTCTAGTCACAGATACGCAGTATTTT.

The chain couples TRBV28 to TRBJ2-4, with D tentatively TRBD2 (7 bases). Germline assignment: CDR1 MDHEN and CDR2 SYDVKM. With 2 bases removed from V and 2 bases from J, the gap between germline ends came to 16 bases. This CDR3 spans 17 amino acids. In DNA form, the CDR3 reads TGTGCCAGCAGTTTACTCTCTAGGGGGGGGTCCAAAAACATTCAGTACTTC. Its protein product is CASSLLSRGGSKNIQYF.

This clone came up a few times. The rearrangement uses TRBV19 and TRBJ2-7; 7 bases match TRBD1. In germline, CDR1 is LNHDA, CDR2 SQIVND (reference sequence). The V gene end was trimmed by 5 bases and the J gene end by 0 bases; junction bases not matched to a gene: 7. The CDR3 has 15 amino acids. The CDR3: CASSYQGESSYEQYF. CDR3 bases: TGTGCCAGTAGTTACCAGGGGGAGAGCTCCTACGAGCAGTACTTC.

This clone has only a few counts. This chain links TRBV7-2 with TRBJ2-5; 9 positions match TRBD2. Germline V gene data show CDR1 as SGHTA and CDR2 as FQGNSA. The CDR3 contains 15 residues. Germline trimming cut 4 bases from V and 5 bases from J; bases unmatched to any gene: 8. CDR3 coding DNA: TGTGCCAGCAGCTCCGCGGGGGGGCCGTGGGAGACCCAGTACTTC. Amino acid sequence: CASSSAGGPWETQYF. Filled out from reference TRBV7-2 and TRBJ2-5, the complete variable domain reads GAGVSQSPSNKVTEKGKDVELRCDPISGHTALYWYRQSLGQGLEFLIYFQGNSAPDKSGLPSDRFSAERTGGSVSTLTIQRTQQEDSAVYLCASSSAGGPWETQYFGPGTRLLVL.

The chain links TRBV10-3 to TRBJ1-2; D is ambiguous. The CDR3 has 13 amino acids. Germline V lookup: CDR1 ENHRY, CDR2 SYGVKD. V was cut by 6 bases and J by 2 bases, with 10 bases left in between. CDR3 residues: CAISDLQNYGYTF. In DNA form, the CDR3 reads TGTGCCATCAGCGACCTACAGAACTATGGCTACACCTTC.

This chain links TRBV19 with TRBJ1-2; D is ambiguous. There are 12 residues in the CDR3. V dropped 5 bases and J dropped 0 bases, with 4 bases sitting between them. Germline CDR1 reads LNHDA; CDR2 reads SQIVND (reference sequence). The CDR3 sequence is CASSGANYGYTF. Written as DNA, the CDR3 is TGTGCCAGTAGTGGAGCTAACTATGGCTACACCTTC.

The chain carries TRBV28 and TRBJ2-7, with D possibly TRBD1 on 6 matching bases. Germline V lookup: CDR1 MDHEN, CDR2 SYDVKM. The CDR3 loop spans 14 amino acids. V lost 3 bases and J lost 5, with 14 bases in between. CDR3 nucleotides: TGTGCCAGCAGTTTTGTCACCAGGGGTAACGAGCAGTACTTC. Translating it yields CASSFVTRGNEQYF.

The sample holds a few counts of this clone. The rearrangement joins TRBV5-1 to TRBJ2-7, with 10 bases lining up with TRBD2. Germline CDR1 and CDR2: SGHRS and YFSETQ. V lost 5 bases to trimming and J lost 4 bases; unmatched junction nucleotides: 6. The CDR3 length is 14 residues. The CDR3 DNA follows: TGCGCCAGCAGTCCCCTAGCGGGAGAATACGAGCAGTACTTC. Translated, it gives CASSPLAGEYEQYF.

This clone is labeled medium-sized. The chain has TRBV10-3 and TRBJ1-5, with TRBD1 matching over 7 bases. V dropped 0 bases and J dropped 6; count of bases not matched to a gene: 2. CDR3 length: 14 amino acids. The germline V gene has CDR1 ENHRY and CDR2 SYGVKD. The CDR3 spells CAISESTGFQPQHF. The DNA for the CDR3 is TGTGCCATCAGTGAGTCGACAGGGTTTCAGCCCCAGCATTTT.

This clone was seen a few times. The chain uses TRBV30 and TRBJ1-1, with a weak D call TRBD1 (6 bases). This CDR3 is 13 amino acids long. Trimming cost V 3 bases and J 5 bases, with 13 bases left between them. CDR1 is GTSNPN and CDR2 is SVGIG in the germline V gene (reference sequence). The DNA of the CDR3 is TGTGCCTGGAGGCCCAGGGGAGGGACTGAAGCTTTCTTT. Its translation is CAWRPRGGTEAFF.

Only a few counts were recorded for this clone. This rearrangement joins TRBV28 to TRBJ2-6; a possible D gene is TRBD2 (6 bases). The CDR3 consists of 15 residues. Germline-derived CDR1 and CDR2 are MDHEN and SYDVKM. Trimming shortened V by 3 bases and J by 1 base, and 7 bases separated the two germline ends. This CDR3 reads CASSLGGSGANVLTF. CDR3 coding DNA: TGTGCCAGCAGTTTGGGGGGATCTGGGGCCAACGTCCTGACTTTC.

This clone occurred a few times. CDR3 in amino acids: CASSLGLGGSEQYF. In DNA, the CDR3 is TGCGCCAGCAGCCTCGGACTAGGCGGCTCCGAGCAGTACTTC. This sequence joins TRBV4-3 and TRBJ2-7, with 7 bases identical to TRBD2. Germline CDR1 LGHNA, CDR2 YSLEER. The junction had 9 bases not matched to a gene; V was cut back by 4 bases and J by 6 bases. This CDR3 region has 14 residues.

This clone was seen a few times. Here the CDR3 reads CASSGTAENYGYTF. CDR3 coding DNA: TGCGCCAGCAGCGGGACTGCAGAGAACTATGGCTACACCTTC. The V and J genes are TRBV5-1 and TRBJ1-2; D may be TRBD1 (5 bases). The ends were cut back, 4 bases at V and 2 bases at J, with 12 bases in the middle. From germline, CDR1 is SGHRS and CDR2 YFSETQ. The CDR3 extends over 14 amino acids.

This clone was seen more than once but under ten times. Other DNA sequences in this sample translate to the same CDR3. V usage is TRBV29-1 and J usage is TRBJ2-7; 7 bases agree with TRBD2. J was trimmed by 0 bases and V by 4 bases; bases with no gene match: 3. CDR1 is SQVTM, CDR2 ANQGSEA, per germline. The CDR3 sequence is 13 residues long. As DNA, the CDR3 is TGCAGCGTTGCCCGGACTAGCTCCTACGAGCAGTACTTC. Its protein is CSVARTSSYEQYF.

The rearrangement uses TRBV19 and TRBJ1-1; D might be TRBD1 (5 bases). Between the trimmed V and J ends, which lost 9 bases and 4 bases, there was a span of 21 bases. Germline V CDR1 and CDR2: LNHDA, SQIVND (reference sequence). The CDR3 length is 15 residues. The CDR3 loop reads CARAKTAGGVTEAFF. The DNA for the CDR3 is TGTGCCAGGGCGAAGACCGCAGGAGGGGTCACTGAAGCTTTCTTT.

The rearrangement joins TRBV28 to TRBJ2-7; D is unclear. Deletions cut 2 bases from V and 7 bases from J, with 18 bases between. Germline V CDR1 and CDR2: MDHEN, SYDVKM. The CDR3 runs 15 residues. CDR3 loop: CASSLALRVFEEQYF. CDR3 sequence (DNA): TGTGCCAGCAGTTTAGCCTTACGGGTTTTTGAGGAGCAGTACTTC.

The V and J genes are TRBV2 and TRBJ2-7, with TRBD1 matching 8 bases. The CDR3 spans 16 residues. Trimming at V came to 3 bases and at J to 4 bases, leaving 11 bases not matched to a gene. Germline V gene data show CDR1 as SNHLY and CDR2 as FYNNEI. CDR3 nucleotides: TGTGCCAGCAGTGAGTTTTGGACAGGGTTATTATACGAGCAGTACTTC. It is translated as CASSEFWTGLLYEQYF.

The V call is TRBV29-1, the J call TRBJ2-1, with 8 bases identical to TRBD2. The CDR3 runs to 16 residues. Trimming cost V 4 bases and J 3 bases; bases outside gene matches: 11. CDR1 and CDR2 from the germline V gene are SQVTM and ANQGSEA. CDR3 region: CSVAPGTRHFYNEQFF. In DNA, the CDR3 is TGCAGCGTTGCGCCGGGGACTAGGCATTTCTACAATGAGCAGTTCTTC.

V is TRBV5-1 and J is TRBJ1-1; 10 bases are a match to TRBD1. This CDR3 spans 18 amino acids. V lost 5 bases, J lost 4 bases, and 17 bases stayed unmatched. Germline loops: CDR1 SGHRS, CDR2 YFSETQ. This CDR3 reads CASSIWTGGRERSTEAFF. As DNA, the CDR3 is TGCGCCAGCAGTATCTGGACAGGGGGACGAGAAAGAAGCACTGAAGCTTTCTTT.

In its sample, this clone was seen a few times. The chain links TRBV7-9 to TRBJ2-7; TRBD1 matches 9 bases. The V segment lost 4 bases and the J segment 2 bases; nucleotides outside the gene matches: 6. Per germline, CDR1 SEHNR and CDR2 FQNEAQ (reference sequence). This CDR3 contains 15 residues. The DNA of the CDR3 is TGTGCCAGCAGCTCGGGACAGGGAGCAACCTACGAGCAGTACTTC. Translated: CASSSGQGATYEQYF.

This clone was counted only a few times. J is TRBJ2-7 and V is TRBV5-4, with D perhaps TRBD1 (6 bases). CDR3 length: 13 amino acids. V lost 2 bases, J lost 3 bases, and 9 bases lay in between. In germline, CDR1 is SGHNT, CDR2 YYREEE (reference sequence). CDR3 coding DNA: TGTGCCAGCAGCTTCGGGACAAGCTACGAGCAGTACTTC. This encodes CASSFGTSYEQYF.

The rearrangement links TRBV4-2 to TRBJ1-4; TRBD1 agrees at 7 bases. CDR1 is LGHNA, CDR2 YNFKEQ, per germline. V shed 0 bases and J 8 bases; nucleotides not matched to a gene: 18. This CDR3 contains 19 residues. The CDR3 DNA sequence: TGTGCCAGCAGCCAAGATAATCTTCGACGAGGGGGCTGGCGAGAAAAACTGTTTTTT. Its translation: CASSQDNLRRGGWREKLFF.